This T cell receptor beta chain was identified during a study of human T cells and chemical hapten exposure. Germline V lookup: CDR1 DFQATT, CDR2 SNEGSKA (reference sequence). This CDR3 is built from 14 residues. Trimming took 0 bases from V and 4 from J, leaving 12 bases between them. A single record per CDR3 protein comes from TCRdb applying MiXCR to the RACE reads. Among 150,000 to 200,000 distinct CDR3 sequences listed, roughly 15% were seen once. The time point denotes: patch test 1, 2 weeks after DPC sensitization. Treatment here: therapeutic diphenylcyclopropenone sensitization with weekly scalp DPC.

This clonotype originated in a woman aged 30 to 39 with alopecia areata. Some clones in this sample may be carry-over from other donors' samples. Specimen: whole blood, collected in connection with sensitization to the hapten diphenylcyclopropenone (DPC). The chain recombines TRBV20-1 with TRBJ1-1, with no clear D. This chain's CDR3 is CSARDRTETTEAFF. The CDR3 bases are TGCAGTGCTAGAGATCGAACAGAGACCACTGAAGCTTTCTTT.